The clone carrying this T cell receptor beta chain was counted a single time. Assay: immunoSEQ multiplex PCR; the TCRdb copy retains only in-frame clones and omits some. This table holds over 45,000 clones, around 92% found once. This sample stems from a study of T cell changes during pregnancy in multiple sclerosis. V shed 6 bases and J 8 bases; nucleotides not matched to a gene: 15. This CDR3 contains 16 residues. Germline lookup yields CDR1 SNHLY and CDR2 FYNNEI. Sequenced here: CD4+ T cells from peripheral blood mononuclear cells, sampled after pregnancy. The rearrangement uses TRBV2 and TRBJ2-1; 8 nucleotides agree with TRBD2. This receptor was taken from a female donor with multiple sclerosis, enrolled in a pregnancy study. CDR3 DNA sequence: TGTGCCAGCAGCCCCTGGGGAGCGGGAGCACCTCATGAGCAGTTCTTC. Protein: CASSPWGAGAPHEQFF.